Listed below are T cell receptor beta chains from one sample, sequenced in a study of T cells in Graves' hyperthyroidism and ophthalmopathy. From the multiplex PCR reads, TCRdb called clonotypes with MiXCR, one entry per CDR3 protein. The table lists 550,000 to 800,000 distinct CDR3 sequences, 17% of them singletons. The sample was blood. The source is a man aged 45-65 years with Graves' hyperthyroidism. The CDR3 runs from the conserved cysteine through the conserved F or W. A D gene is named only where the DNA matches it firmly. Not every row has a clone size; where given, it reads once, few, many or a size class.

TRBV12-3/TRBV12-4	.	.	TRBJ1-4	CASSSTALRREKLFF	TGTGCCAGCAGTTCAACGGCTCTTCGACGGGAAAAACTGTTTTTT
TRBV11-1	.	many	TRBJ1-2	CASSLDRADYGYTF	TGTGCCAGCAGCTTAGACAGGGCGGACTATGGCTACACCTTC
TRBV5-6	.	few	TRBJ2-3	CASSPFPPELTDTQYF	TGTGCCAGCAGCCCTTTTCCTCCCGAACTCACAGATACGCAGTATTTT
TRBV5-4	.	.	TRBJ1-5	CASSLYEGNQPQHF	TGTGCCAGCAGCTTGTACGAGGGAAACCAGCCCCAGCATTTT
TRBV25-1	.	.	TRBJ2-1	CASSEDTHEQFF	TGTGCCAGCAGTGAAGATACGCATGAGCAGTTCTTC
TRBV10-3	TRBD1	few	TRBJ2-2	CAISRQGVGAGELFF	TGTGCCATCAGCCGACAGGGTGTGGGTGCCGGGGAGCTGTTTTTT
TRBV27	TRBD2	many	TRBJ2-5	CASSLERGRIETQYF	TGTGCCAGCAGTTTGGAGCGGGGAAGAATTGAGACCCAGTACTTC
TRBV2	.	.	TRBJ1-2	CASRATFNYGYTF	TGTGCCAGCAGAGCGACTTTTAACTATGGCTACACCTTC
TRBV4-2	TRBD2	few	TRBJ2-3	CASSQEQLAASTDTQYF	TGTGCCAGCAGCCAAGAACAGCTAGCGGCTAGCACAGATACGCAGTATTTT
TRBV7-2	.	few	TRBJ2-7	CASSLAGWSSYEQYF	TGTGCCAGCAGCTTAGCGGGATGGAGCTCCTACGAGCAGTACTTC
TRBV20-1	TRBD2	few	TRBJ2-1	CSAPPSGGSYNEQFF	TGCAGTGCTCCCCCTAGCGGGGGGTCCTACAATGAGCAGTTCTTC
TRBV30	TRBD1	few	TRBJ2-1	CAWNPGTAYNEQFF	TGTGCCTGGAACCCCGGGACAGCCTACAATGAGCAGTTCTTC
TRBV12-3/TRBV12-4	.	many	TRBJ1-1	CASEIDGTIPHRTEAFF	TGTGCCAGCGAAATCGACGGGACGATCCCTCATAGGACTGAAGCTTTCTTT
TRBV7-9	.	.	TRBJ1-5	CASSFSGTNQPQHF	TGTGCCAGCAGCTTTTCAGGTACGAATCAGCCCCAGCATTTT
TRBV6-1	.	many	TRBJ1-3	CASSEFSGSGNTIYF	TGTGCCAGCAGTGAATTCTCGGGAAGTGGAAACACCATATATTTT
TRBV10-3	TRBD2	many	TRBJ2-7	CAISDSSGSYEQYF	TGTGCCATCAGTGACTCTAGCGGGAGCTACGAGCAGTACTTC
TRBV15	TRBD2	few	TRBJ2-2	CATSRDNWGLAGNTGELFF	TGTGCCACCAGCAGAGATAATTGGGGACTAGCGGGCAACACCGGGGAGCTGTTTTTT
TRBV2	.	many	TRBJ2-5	CGVGETQYF	TGTGGAGTGGGAGAGACCCAGTACTTC
TRBV27	.	many	TRBJ1-2	CASTSLATDDYGYTF	TGTGCCAGCACCTCCCTAGCAACAGATGACTATGGCTACACCTTC
TRBV6-1	TRBD2	.	TRBJ2-4	CATSGGLRNIQYF	TGTGCCACCTCGGGGGGGTTAAGAAACATTCAGTACTTC
TRBV5-5	.	.	TRBJ1-1	CASSFRYQGRRTEAFF	TGTGCCAGCAGCTTTCGGTATCAGGGGCGGAGGACTGAAGCTTTCTTT
TRBV7-3	.	few	TRBJ2-1	CASSLRSSAGADSEQFF	TGTGCCAGCAGCTTAAGGAGCTCGGCAGGGGCTGATTCTGAGCAGTTCTTC
TRBV7-9	.	many	TRBJ2-3	CASSHSVRGADTQYF	TGTGCCAGCAGCCACTCCGTCCGAGGAGCAGATACGCAGTATTTT
TRBV30	TRBD2	.	TRBJ2-7	CAWSPSGIIEQYF	TGTGCCTGGAGTCCTAGCGGGATTATCGAGCAGTACTTC
TRBV19	.	.	TRBJ2-4	CASSNGQTLAKNIQYF	TGTGCCAGTAGTAACGGACAGACCCTAGCCAAAAACATTCAGTACTTC
TRBV27	TRBD1	many	TRBJ1-1	CASSPMTGRNTEAFF	TGTGCCAGCAGTCCGATGACAGGGAGGAACACTGAAGCTTTCTTT
TRBV30	.	few	TRBJ2-5	CARSVLRSEETQYF	TGTGCCCGGAGTGTACTGAGGTCAGAGGAGACCCAGTACTTC
TRBV10-3	.	many	TRBJ1-6	CAISEETGPNSPLHF	TGTGCCATCAGTGAAGAAACGGGGCCTAATTCACCCCTCCACTTT
TRBV6-2/TRBV6-3	.	few	TRBJ2-6	CASIIGSGANVLTF	TGTGCCAGCATCATAGGCTCTGGGGCCAACGTCCTGACTTTC
TRBV28	TRBD1	many	TRBJ2-7	CASSRVGQGVREQYF	TGTGCCAGCAGCCGAGTGGGACAGGGAGTACGGGAGCAGTACTTC
TRBV28	.	many	TRBJ1-1	CASSLGYGRRANTEAFF	TGTGCCAGCAGTTTAGGATATGGGCGTAGGGCCAACACTGAAGCTTTCTTT
TRBV29-1	.	.	TRBJ2-6	CSVDGGPGANVLTF	TGCAGCGTTGACGGAGGGCCTGGGGCCAACGTCCTGACTTTC
TRBV11-1	.	many	TRBJ1-1	CASSPQTLNTEAFF	TGTGCCAGCAGCCCTCAGACGCTGAACACTGAAGCTTTCTTT
TRBV3-1	.	many	TRBJ1-1	CASSQLRGSTEAFF	TGTGCCAGCAGCCAACTAAGAGGTAGCACTGAAGCTTTCTTT
TRBV29-1	.	many	TRBJ2-2	CSVENREASNTGELFF	TGCAGCGTTGAAAACAGGGAGGCCTCGAACACCGGGGAGCTGTTTTTT
TRBV15	.	few	TRBJ2-5	CATSKTDTQYF	TGTGCCACCAGCAAAACGGATACCCAGTACTTC
TRBV5-1	TRBD2	.	TRBJ2-7	CASSLSAGRGEQYF	TGCGCCAGCAGCTTGAGTGCAGGGAGGGGAGAGCAGTACTTC
TRBV28	TRBD2	.	TRBJ2-3	CASSPSGLAGVWAGRTQYF	TGTGCCAGCAGCCCCTCCGGACTAGCGGGAGTTTGGGCCGGACGAACGCAGTATTTT
TRBV12-3/TRBV12-4	TRBD1	many	TRBJ1-5	CASSLDRGSGNQPQHF	TGTGCCAGCAGTCTAGACAGGGGCAGTGGCAATCAGCCCCAGCATTTT